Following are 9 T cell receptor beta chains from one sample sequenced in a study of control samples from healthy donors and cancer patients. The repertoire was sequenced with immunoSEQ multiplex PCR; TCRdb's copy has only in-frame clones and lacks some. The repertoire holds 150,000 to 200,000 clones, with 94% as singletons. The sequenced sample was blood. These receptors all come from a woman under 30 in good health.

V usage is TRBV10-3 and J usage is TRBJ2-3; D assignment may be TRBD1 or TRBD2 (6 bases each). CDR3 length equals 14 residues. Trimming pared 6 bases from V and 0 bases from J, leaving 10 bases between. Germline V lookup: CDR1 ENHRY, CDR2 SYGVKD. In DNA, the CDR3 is TGTGCCATCAGCGGGGGCAGAAGCACAGATACGCAGTATTTT. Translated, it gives CAISGGRSTDTQYF.

The CDR3 coding sequence is TGTGCCAGTAGTATGAGGGGCGCAGAGTATGGCTACACCTTC. Translation gives CASSMRGAEYGYTF. The chain links TRBV19 to TRBJ1-2; D is possibly TRBD1 (5 bases). The CDR3 consists of 14 residues. Per the germline V gene, CDR1 is LNHDA and CDR2 is SQIVND (reference sequence). V lost 3 bases, J lost 5 bases, and 13 bases lay in between.

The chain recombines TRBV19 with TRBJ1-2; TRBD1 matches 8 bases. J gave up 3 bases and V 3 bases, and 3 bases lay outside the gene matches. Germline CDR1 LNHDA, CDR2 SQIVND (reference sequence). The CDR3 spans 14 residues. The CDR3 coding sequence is TGTGCCAGTAGTATTTCGGACAGGGACTATGGCTACACCTTC. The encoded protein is CASSISDRDYGYTF.

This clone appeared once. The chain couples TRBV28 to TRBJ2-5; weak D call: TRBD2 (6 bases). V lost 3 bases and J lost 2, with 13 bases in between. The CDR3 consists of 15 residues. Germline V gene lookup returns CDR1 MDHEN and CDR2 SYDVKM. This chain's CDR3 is CASSLWTGRQETQYF. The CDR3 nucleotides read TGTGCCAGCAGTTTGTGGACCGGGAGACAAGAGACCCAGTACTTC.

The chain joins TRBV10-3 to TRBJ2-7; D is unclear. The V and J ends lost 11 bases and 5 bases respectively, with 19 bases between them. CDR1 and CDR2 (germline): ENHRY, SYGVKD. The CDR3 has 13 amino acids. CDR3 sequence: CAVRMGTGNEQYF. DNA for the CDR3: TGTGCCGTCCGGATGGGTACTGGGAACGAGCAGTACTTC.

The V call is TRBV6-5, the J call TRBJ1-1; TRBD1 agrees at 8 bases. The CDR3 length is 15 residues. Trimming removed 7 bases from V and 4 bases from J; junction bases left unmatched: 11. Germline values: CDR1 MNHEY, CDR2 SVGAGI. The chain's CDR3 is CASTYLWGQVTEAFF. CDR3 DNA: TGTGCCAGCACCTATCTCTGGGGACAGGTCACTGAAGCTTTCTTT.

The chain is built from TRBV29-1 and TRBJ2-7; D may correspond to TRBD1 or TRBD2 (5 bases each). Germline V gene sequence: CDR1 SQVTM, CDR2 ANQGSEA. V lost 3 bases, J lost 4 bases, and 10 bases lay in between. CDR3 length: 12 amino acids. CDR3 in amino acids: CSVEGTDYEQYF. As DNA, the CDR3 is TGCAGCGTTGAGGGGACGGATTACGAGCAGTACTTC.

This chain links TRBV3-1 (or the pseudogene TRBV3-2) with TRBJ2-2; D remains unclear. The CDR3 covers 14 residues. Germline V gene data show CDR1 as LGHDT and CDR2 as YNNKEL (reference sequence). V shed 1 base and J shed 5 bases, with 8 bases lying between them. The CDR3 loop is CASSQGWGTGELFF. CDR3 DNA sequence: TGTGCCAGCAGCCAAGGGTGGGGTACCGGGGAGCTGTTTTTT.

The CDR3 coding sequence is TGTGCCAGCAGCGTAGTTGGGCGGGGTGGCTACACCTTC. Translation gives CASSVVGRGGYTF. V and J are TRBV9 and TRBJ1-2; D unresolved. The CDR3 is 13 amino acids. Deletions cut 0 bases from V and 7 bases from J, with 10 bases between. CDR1 is SGDLS and CDR2 is YYNGEE in the germline V gene.